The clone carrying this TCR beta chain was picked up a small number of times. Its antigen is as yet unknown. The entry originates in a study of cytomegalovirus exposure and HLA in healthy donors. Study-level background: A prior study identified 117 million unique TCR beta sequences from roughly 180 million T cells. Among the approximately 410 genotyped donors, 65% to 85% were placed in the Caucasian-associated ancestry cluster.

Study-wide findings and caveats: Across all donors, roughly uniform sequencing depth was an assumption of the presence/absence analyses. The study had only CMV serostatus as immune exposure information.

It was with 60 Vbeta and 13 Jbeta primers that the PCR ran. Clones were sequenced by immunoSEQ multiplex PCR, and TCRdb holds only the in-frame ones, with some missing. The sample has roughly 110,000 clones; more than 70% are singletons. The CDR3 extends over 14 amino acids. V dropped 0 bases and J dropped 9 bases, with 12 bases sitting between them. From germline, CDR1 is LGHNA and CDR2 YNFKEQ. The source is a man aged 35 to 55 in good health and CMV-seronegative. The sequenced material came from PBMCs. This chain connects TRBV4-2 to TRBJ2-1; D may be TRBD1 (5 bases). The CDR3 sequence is CASSQDPGPTEQFF. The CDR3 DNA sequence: TGTGCCAGCAGCCAAGACCCAGGGCCCACTGAGCAGTTCTTC.